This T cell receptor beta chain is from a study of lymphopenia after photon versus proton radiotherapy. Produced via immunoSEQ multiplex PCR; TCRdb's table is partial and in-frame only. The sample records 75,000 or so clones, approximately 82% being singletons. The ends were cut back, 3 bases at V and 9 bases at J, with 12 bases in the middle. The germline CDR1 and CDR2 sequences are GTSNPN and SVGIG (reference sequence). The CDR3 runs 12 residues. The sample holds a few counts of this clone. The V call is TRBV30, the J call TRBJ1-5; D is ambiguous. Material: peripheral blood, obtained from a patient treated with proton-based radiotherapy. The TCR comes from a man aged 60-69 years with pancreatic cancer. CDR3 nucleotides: TGTGCCTGGAGCGTGTCGGGATGGCCCCAGCATTTT. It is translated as CAWSVSGWPQHF.